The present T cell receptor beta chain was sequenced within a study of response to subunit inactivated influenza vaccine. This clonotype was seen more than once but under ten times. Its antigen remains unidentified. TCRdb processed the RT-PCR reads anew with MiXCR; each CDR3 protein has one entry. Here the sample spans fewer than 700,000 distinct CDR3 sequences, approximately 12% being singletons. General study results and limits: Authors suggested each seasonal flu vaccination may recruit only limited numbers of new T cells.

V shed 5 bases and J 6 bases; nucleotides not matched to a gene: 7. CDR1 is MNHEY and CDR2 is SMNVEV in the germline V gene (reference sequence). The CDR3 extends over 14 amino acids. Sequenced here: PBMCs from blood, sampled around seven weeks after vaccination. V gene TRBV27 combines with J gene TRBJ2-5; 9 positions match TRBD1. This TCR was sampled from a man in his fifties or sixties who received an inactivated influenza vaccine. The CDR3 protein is CASSLGQGVKTQYF. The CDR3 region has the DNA TGTGCCAGCAGTCTGGGACAGGGTGTCAAGACCCAGTACTTC.